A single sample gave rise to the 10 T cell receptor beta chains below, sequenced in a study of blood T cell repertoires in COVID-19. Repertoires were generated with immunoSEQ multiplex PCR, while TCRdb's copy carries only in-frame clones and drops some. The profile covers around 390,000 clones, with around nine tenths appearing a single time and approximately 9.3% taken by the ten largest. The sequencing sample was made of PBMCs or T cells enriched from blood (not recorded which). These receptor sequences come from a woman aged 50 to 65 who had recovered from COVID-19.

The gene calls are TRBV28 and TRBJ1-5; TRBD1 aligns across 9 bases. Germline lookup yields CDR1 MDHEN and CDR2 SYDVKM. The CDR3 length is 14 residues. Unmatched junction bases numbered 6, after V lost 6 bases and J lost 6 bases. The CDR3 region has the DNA TGTGCCAGCAGAGCCGGGACAGGGACTCAGCCCCAGCATTTT. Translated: CASRAGTGTQPQHF.

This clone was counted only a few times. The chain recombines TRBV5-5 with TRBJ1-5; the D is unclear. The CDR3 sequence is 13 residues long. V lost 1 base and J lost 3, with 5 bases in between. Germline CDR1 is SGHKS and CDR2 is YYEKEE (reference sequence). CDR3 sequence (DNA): TGTGCCAGCAGCTTGCTGTTCAATCAGCCCCAGCATTTT. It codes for CASSLLFNQPQHF.

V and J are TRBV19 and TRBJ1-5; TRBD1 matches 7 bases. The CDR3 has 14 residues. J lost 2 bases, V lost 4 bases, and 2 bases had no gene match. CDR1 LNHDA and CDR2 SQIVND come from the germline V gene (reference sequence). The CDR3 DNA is TGTGCCAGTAGTAGCACAGGGGGCAATCAGCCCCAGCATTTT. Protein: CASSSTGGNQPQHF.

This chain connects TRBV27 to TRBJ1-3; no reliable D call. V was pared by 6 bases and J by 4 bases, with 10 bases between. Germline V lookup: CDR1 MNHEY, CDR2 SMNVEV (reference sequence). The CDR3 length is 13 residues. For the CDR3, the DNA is TGTGCCAGCAGGTCGTCGGGGGGAAACACCATATATTTT. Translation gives CASRSSGGNTIYF.

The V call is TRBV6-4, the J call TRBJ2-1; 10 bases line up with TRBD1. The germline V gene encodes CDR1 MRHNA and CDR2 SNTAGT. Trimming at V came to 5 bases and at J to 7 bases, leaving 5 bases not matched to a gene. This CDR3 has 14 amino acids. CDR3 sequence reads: CASSRGDRGNEQFF. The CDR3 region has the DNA TGTGCCAGCAGTAGGGGGGACAGGGGTAATGAGCAGTTCTTC.

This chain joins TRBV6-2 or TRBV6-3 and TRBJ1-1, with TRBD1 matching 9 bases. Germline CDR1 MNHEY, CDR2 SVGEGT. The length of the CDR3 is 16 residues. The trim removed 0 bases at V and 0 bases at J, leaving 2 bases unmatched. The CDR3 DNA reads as TGTGCCAGCAGTTACTCGACAGGGGGAGTGAACACTGAAGCTTTCTTT. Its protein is CASSYSTGGVNTEAFF.

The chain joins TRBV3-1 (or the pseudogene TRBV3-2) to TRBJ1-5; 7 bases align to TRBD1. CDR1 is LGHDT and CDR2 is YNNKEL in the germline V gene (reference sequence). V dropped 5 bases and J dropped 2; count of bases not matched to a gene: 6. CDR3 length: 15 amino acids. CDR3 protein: CASSLTTGGNQPQHF. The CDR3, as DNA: TGTGCCAGCAGCTTAACCACAGGGGGCAATCAGCCCCAGCATTTT.

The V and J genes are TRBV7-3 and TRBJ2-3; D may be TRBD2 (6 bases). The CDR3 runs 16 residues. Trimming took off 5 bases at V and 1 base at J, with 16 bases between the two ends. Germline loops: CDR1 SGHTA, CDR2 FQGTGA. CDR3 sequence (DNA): TGTGCCAGCAGCCTCGGCGGGGTGGCGGGCACAGATACGCAGTATTTT. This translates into CASSLGGVAGTDTQYF.

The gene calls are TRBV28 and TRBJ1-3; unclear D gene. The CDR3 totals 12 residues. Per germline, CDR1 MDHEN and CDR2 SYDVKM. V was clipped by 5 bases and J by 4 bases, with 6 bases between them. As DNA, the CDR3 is TGTGCCAGCAGTCCTCTCGGAAACACCATATATTTT. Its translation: CASSPLGNTIYF. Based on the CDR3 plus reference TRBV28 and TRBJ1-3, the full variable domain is DVKVTQSSRYLVKRTGEKVFLECVQDMDHENMFWYRQDPGLGLRLIYFSYDVKMKEKGDIPEGYSVSREKKERFSLILESASTNQTSMYLCASSPLGNTIYFGEGSWLTVV.

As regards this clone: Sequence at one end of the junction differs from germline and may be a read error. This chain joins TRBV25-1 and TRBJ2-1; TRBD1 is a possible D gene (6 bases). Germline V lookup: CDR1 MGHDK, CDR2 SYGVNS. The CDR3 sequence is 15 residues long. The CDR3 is CASSESPQGLNGQFF. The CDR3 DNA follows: TGTGCCAGCAGTGAATCCCCACAGGGTTTGAATGGGCAGTTCTTC.